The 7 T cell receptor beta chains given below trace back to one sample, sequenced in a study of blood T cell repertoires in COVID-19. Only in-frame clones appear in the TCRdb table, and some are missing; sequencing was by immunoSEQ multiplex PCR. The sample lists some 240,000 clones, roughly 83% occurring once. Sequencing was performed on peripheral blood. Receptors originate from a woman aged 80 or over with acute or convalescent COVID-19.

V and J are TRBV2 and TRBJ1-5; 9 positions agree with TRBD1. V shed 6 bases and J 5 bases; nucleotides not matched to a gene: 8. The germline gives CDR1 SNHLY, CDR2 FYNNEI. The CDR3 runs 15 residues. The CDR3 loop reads CASRIGQGWDQPQHF. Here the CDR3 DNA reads TGTGCCAGCAGGATAGGACAGGGGTGGGATCAGCCCCAGCATTTT.

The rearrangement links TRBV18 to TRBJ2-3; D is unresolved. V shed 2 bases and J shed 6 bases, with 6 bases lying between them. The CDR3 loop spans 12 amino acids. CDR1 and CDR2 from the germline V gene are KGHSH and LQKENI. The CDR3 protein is CASSPTGDTQYF. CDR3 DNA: TGTGCCAGCTCACCAACCGGGGATACGCAGTATTTT.

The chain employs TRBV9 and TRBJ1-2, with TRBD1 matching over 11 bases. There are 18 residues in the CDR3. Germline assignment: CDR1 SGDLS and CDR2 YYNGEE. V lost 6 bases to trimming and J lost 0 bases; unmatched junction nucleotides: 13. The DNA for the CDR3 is TGTGCCAGCACCCAAACGGACAGGGGGCTTAGTCCTAACTATGGCTACACCTTC. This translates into CASTQTDRGLSPNYGYTF.

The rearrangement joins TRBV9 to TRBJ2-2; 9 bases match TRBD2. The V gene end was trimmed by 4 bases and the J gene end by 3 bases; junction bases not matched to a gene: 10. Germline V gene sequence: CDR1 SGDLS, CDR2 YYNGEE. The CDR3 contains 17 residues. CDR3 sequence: CASSPPRVAGDTGELFF. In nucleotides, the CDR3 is TGTGCCAGCAGCCCTCCCCGAGTAGCGGGGGACACCGGGGAGCTGTTTTTT.

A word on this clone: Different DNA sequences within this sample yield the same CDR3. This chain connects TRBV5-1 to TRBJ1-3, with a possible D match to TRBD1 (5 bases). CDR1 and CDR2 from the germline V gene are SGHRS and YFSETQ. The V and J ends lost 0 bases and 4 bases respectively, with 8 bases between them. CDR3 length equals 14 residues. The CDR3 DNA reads TGCGCCAGCAGCTTGGGGCAGGGCGGAAACACCATATATTTT. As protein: CASSLGQGGNTIYF.

The CDR3 loop reads CASRAQGLANEKLFF. CDR3 coding DNA: TGTGCCAGCAGAGCACAGGGTTTGGCTAATGAAAAACTGTTTTTT. The chain combines TRBV2 with TRBJ1-4, with a possible D match to TRBD1 (6 bases). There are 15 residues in the CDR3. The germline V and J ends were trimmed by 6 bases and 3 bases, with 14 bases remaining between them. Germline V lookup: CDR1 SNHLY, CDR2 FYNNEI.

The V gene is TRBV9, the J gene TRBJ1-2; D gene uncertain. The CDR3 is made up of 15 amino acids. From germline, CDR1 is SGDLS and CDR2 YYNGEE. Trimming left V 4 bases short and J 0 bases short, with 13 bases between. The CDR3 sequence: CASSPHHAANYGYTF. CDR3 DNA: TGTGCCAGCAGCCCCCACCATGCGGCTAACTATGGCTACACCTTC.